This TCR beta chain emerged from a study of tumor and adjacent non-tumor tissue in lung cancer. This clonotype showed up just a few times. The antigen remains undetermined. The V and J ends lost 4 bases and 8 bases, in that order; junction bases with no gene match: 10. The germline V gene has CDR1 KGHDR and CDR2 SFDVKD. The CDR3 contains 17 residues. RNA was extracted from bulk tissue without any cell sorting. More than 3 cm separated this lung sample from the edge of the tumor. Chemotherapy-naive patients with new lung cancer underwent thoracic surgery in China, August–late 2014. Three rounds of nested PCR, following a modified ARM-PCR protocol, produced the TCRbeta library. Each CDR3 protein gets one entry after TCRdb re-called the multiplex PCR reads with MiXCR. The sample holds about 100,000 distinct CDR3 sequences, 65% seen once. Study results and caveats: Higher tumor TCR diversity was associated with shorter survival.

Sequencing was done on a sample of distant non-tumor lung tissue. The genes are TRBV24-1 and TRBJ2-1, with 13 bases lining up with TRBD2. The clonotype was recovered from a man aged 30 to 39 with non-small cell lung cancer. CDR3 region: CATSETSGRSASDEQFF. The DNA for the CDR3 is TGTGCCACCAGTGAGACTAGCGGGAGGTCCGCAAGCGATGAGCAGTTCTTC.